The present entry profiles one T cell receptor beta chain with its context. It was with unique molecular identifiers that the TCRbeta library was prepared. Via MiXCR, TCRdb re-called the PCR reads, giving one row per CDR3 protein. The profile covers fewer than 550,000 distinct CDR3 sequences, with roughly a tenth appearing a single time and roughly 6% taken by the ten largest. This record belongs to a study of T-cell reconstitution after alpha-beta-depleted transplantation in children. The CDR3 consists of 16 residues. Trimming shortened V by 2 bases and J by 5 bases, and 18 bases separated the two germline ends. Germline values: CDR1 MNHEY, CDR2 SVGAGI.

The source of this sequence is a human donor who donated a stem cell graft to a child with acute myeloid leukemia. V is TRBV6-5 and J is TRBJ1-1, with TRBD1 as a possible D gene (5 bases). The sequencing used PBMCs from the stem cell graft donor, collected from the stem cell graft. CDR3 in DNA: TGTGCCAGCAGTTACCGGAGTACGGGGCGGGGGACTGAAGCTTTCTTT. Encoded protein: CASSYRSTGRGTEAFF.